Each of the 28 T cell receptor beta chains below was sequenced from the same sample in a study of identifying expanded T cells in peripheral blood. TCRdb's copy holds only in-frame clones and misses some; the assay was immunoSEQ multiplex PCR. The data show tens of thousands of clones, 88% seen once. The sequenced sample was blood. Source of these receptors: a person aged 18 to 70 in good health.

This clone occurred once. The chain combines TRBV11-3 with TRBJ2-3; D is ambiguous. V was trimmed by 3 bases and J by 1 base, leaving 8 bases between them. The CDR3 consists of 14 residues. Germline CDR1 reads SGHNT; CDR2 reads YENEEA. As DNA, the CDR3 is TGTGCCAGCAGCTTGAGGAGCCGCACAGATACGCAGTATTTT. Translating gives CASSLRSRTDTQYF.

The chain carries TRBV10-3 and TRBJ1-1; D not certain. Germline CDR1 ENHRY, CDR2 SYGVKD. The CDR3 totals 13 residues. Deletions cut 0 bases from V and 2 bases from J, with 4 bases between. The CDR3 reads CAISESANTEAFF. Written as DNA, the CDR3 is TGTGCCATCAGTGAGTCGGCCAACACTGAAGCTTTCTTT.

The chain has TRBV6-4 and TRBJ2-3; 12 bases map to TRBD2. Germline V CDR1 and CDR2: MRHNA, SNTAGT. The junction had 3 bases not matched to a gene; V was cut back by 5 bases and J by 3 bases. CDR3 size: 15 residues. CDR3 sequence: CASSRTSGVTDTQYF. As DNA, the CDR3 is TGTGCCAGCAGTCGGACTAGCGGGGTTACAGATACGCAGTATTTT.

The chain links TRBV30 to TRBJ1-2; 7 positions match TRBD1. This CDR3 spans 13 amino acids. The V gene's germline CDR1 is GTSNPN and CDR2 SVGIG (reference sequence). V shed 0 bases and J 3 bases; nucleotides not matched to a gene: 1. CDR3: CAWSVQGHYGYTF. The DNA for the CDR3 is TGTGCCTGGAGTGTACAGGGGCACTATGGCTACACCTTC.

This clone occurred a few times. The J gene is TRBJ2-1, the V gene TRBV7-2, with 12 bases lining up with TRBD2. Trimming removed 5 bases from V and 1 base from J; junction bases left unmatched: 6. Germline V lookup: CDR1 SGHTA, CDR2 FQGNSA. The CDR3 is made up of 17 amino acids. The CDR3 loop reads CASSQRLAGVSYNEQFF. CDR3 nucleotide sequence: TGTGCCAGCAGCCAAAGACTAGCGGGAGTTTCCTACAATGAGCAGTTCTTC.

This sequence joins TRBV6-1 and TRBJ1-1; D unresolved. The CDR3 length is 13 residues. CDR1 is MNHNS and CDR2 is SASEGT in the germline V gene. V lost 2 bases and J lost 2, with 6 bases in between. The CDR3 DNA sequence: TGTGCCAGCAGTGAAACGGGAAACACTGAAGCTTTCTTT. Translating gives CASSETGNTEAFF.

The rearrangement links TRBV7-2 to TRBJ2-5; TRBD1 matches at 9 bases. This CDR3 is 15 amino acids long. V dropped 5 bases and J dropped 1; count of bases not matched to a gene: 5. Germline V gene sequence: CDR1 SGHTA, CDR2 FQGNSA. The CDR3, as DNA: TGTGCCAGCAGCCGGGACAGGGTGGGCCAAGAGACCCAGTACTTC. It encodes CASSRDRVGQETQYF.

The CDR3 DNA follows: TGTGCCTGGAGTAGGGACATATCGGATGAAAAACTGTTTTTT. Its translation is CAWSRDISDEKLFF. J is TRBJ1-4 and V is TRBV30; D perhaps matches TRBD1 (6 bases). V was cut by 2 bases and J by 6 bases, with 13 bases left in between. CDR3 length: 14 residues. Germline CDR1 and CDR2: GTSNPN and SVGIG (reference sequence).

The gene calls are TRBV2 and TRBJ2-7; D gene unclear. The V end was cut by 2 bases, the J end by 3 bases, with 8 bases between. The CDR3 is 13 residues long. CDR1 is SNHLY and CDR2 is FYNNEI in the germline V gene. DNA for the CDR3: TGTGCCAGCAGTGAACAACAGATCTACGAGCAGTACTTC. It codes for CASSEQQIYEQYF.

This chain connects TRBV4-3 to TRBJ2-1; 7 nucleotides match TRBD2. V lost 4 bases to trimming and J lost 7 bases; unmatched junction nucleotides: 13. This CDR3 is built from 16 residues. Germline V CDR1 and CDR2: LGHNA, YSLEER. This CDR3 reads CASSLMGGMIYNEQFF. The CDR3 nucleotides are TGCGCCAGCAGCCTCATGGGAGGGATGATTTATAATGAGCAGTTCTTC.

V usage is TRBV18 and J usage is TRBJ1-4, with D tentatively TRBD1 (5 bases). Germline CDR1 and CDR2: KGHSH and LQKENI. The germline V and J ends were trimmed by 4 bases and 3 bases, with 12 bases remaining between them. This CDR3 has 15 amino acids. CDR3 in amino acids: CASSQGLGANEKLFF. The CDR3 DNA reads TGTGCCAGCTCACAGGGGCTAGGTGCTAATGAAAAACTGTTTTTT.

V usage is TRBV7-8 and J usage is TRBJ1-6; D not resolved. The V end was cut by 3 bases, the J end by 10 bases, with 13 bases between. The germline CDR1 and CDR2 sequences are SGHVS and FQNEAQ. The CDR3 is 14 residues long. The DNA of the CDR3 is TGTGCCAGCAGCTTCGTACAATGGGAATCACCCCTCCACTTT. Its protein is CASSFVQWESPLHF. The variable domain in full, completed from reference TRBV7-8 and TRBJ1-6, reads GAGVSQSPRYKVAKRGQDVALRCDPISGHVSLFWYQQALGQGPEFLTYFQNEAQLDKSGLPSDRFFAERPEGSVSTLKIQRTQQEDSAVYLCASSFVQWESPLHFGNGTRLTVT.

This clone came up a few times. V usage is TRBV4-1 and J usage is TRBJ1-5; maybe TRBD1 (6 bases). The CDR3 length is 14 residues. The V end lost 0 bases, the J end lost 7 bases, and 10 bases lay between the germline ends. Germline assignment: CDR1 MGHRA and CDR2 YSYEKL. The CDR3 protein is CASSQDQGIQPQHF. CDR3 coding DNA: TGCGCCAGCAGCCAAGACCAGGGGATACAGCCCCAGCATTTT.

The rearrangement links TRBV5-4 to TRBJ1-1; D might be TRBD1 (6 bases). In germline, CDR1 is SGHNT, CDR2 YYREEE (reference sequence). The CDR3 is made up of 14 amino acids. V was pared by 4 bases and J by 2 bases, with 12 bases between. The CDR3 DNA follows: TGTGCCAGCAGCCTATTGGGGGCCAACACTGAAGCTTTCTTT. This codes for CASSLLGANTEAFF.

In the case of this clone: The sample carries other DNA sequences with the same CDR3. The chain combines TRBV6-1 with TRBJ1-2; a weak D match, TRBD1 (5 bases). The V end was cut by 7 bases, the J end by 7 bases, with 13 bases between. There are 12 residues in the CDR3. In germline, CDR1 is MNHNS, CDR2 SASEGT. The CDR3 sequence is CASTISGGGYTF. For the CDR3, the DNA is TGTGCCAGCACCATATCCGGGGGTGGCTACACCTTC.

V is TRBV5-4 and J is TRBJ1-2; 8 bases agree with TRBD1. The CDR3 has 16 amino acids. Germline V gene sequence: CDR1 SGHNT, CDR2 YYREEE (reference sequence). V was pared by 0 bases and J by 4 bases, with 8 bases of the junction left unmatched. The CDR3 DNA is TGTGCCAGCAGCTTGGTGAGGACAGGGAGAGCCTATGGCTACACCTTC. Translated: CASSLVRTGRAYGYTF.

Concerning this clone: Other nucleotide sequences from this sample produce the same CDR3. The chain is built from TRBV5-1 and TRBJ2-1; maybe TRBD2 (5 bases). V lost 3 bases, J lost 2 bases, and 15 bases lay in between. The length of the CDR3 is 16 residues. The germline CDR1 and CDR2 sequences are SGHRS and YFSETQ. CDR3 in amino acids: CASSSSRGDAYNEQFF. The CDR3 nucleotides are TGCGCCAGCAGCTCAAGTCGGGGAGACGCCTACAATGAGCAGTTCTTC.

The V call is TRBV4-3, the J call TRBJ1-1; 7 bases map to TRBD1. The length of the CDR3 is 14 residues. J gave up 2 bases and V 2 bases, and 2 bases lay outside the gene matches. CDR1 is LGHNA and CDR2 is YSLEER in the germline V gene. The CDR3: CASSQRDSNTEAFF. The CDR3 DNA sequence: TGCGCCAGCAGCCAACGGGACAGTAACACTGAAGCTTTCTTT.

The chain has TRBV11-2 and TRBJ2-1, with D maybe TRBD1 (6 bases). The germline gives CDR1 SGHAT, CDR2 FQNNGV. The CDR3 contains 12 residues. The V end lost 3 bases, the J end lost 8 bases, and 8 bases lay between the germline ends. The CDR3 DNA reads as TGTGCCAGCAGCTTGGGGGCGCATGAGCAGTTCTTC. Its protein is CASSLGAHEQFF.

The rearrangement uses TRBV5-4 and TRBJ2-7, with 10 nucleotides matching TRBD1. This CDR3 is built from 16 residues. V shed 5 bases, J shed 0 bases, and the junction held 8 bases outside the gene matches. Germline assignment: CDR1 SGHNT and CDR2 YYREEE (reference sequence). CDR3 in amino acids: CASSLPGQGSSYEQYF. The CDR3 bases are TGTGCCAGCAGTTTACCGGGACAGGGGAGCTCCTACGAGCAGTACTTC.

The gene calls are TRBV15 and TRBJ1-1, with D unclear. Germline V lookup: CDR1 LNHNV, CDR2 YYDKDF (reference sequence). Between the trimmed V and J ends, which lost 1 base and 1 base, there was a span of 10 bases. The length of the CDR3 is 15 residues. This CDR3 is CATSRAGSSNTEAFF. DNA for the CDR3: TGTGCCACCAGCAGAGCAGGCTCCTCGAACACTGAAGCTTTCTTT.

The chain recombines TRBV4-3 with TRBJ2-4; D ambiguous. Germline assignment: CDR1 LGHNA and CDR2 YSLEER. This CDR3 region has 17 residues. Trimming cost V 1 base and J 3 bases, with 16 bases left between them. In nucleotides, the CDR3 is TGCGCCAGCAGCCAAGGCGGCGGAACCCAATACAAAAACATTCAGTACTTC. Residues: CASSQGGGTQYKNIQYF.

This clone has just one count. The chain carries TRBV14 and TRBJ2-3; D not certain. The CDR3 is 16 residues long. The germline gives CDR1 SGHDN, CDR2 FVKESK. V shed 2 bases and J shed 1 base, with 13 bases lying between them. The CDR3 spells CASSQLFGRRTDTQYF. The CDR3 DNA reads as TGTGCCAGCAGCCAACTGTTTGGACGCCGCACAGATACGCAGTATTTT.

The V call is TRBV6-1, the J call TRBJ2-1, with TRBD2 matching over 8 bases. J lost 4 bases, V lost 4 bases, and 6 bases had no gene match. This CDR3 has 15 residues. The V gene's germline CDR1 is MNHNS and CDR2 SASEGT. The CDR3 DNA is TGTGCCAGCAGTGCTAAAAGCGGGGGATACAATGAGCAGTTCTTC. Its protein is CASSAKSGGYNEQFF.

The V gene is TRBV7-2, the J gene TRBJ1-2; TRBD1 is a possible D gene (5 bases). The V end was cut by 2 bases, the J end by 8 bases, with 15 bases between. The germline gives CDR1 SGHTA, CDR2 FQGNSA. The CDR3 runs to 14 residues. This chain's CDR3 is CASSLFGGKGGYTF. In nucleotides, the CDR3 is TGTGCCAGCAGCTTATTTGGGGGAAAGGGCGGCTACACCTTC.

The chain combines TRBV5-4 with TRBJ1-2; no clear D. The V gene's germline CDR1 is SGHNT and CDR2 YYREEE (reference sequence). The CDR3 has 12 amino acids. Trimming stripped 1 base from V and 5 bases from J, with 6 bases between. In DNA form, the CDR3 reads TGTGCCAGCAGCTTGATGGGGTATGGCTACACCTTC. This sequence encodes CASSLMGYGYTF.

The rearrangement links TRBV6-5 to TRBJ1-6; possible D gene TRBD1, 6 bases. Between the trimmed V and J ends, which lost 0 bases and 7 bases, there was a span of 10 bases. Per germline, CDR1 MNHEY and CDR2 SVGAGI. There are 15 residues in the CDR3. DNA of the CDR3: TGTGCCAGCAGTTACTCTAGGGGGGGGAATTCACCCCTCCACTTT. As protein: CASSYSRGGNSPLHF.

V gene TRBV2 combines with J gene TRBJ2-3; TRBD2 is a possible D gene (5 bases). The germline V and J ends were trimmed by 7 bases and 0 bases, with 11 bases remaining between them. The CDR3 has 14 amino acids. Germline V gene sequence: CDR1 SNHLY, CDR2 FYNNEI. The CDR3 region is CASKRRPSTDTQYF. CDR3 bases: TGTGCCAGCAAACGGAGGCCTAGCACAGATACGCAGTATTTT. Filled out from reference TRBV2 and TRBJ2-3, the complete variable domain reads EPEVTQTPSHQVTQMGQEVILRCVPISNHLYFYWYRQILGQKVEFLVSFYNNEISEKSEIFDDQFSVERPDGSNFTLKIRSTKLEDSAMYFCASKRRPSTDTQYFGPGTRLTVL.